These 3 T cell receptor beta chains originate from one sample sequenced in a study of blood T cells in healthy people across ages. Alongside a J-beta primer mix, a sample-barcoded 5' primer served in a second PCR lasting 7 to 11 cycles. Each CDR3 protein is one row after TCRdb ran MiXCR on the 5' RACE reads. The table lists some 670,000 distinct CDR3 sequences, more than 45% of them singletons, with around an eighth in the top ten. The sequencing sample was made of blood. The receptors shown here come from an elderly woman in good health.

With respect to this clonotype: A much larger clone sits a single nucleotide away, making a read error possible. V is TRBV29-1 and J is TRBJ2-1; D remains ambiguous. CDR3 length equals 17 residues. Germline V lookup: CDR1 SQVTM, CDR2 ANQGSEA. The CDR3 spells CSVEDSARLTVYTEQFF. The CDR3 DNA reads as TGCAGCGTTGAAGATTCGGCTAGACTTACCGTCTACACTGAGCAGTTCTTC.

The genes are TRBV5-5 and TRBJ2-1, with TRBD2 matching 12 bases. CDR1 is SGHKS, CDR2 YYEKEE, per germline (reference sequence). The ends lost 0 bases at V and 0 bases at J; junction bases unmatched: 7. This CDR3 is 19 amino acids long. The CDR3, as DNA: TGTGCCAGCAGCTTGGTAGGACTAGCGGGATCTAGCTCCTACAATGAGCAGTTCTTC. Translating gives CASSLVGLAGSSSYNEQFF.

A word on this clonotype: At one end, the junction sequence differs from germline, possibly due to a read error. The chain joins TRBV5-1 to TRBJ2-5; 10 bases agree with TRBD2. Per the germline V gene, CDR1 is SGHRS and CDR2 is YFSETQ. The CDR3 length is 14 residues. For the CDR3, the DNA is TGCGTCAGCAGCTTGGATAGCGGGAGGAGTGAGCAGTACTTC. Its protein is CVSSLDSGRSEQYF. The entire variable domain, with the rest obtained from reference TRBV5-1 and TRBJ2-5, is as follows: KAGVTQTPRYLIKTRGQQVTLSCSPISGHRSVSWYQQTPGQGLQFLFEYFSETQRNKGNFPGRFSGRQFSNSRSEMNVSTLELGDSALYLCVSSLDSGRSEQYFGPGTRLLVL.